The 3 T cell receptor beta chains listed next were all sequenced from one sample in a study of shared clonotypes between healthy human individuals. TCRdb's table, derived via immunoSEQ multiplex PCR, lists solely in-frame clones and lacks some. This table has approximately 1.9 million clones, around 93% appearing once. CD45RO-negative cells were positively selected for CCR7, leaving out terminally differentiated effector memory CD45RA+ cells. Source material: naive CD8+ T cells from PBMCs. All receptors derive from a man aged 18 to 29 in good health. Some clones in this sample may be carry-over from other donors' samples.

The table lists this clone with a few counts. The chain links TRBV4-1 to TRBJ1-1; perhaps TRBD1 as D (5 bases). The ends were cut back, 5 bases at V and 8 bases at J, with 12 bases in the middle. The CDR3 sequence is 12 residues long. The germline V gene has CDR1 MGHRA and CDR2 YSYEKL. CDR3 protein: CASSSSGAEAFF. Here the CDR3 DNA reads TGCGCCAGCAGCTCGTCCGGGGCCGAAGCTTTCTTT.

J is TRBJ2-1 and V is TRBV28; D might be TRBD1 or TRBD2, each matching 6 bases. Germline V gene data show CDR1 as MDHEN and CDR2 as SYDVKM. Between the trimmed V and J ends, which lost 4 bases and 4 bases, there was a span of 17 bases. The CDR3 runs to 16 residues. The CDR3 protein is CASSSKAEGVYNEQFF. The CDR3 DNA sequence: TGTGCCAGCAGTTCCAAAGCGGAGGGGGTATACAATGAGCAGTTCTTC.

V and J are TRBV19 and TRBJ2-1; D remains ambiguous. V was clipped by 1 base and J by 5 bases, with 18 bases between them. The length of the CDR3 is 17 residues. Germline CDR1 is LNHDA and CDR2 is SQIVND (reference sequence). The CDR3 region is CASSIGPAAPNHNEQFF. CDR3 DNA: TGTGCCAGTAGTATAGGCCCCGCCGCCCCGAACCACAATGAGCAGTTCTTC.